The next 7 T cell receptor beta chains were all read from a single sample in a study of T cell changes during pregnancy in multiple sclerosis. Using immunoSEQ multiplex PCR, the repertoire was profiled, and TCRdb retains in-frame clones only, with some absent. The top ten clones hold 2% to 2.5% of a sample with about 64,000 clones, around 96% of them seen once. Sequencing used CD8+ T cells from peripheral blood mononuclear cells, obtained after pregnancy. These receptors all come from a female donor with multiple sclerosis, enrolled in a pregnancy study.

The rearrangement uses TRBV28 and TRBJ1-5, with 10 bases matching TRBD1. The ends lost 6 bases at V and 0 bases at J; junction bases unmatched: 5. Germline V CDR1 and CDR2: MDHEN, SYDVKM. The CDR3 is 16 residues long. The CDR3 spells CASRPGTGASNQPQHF. The CDR3 DNA sequence: TGTGCCAGCAGGCCCGGGACAGGGGCTAGCAATCAGCCCCAGCATTTT.

The rearrangement links TRBV7-3 to TRBJ2-7; 7 nucleotides line up with TRBD2. V was clipped by 4 bases and J by 1 base; unmatched bases: 16. CDR3 length: 18 amino acids. Germline loops: CDR1 SGHTA, CDR2 FQGTGA. The CDR3 loop reads CASSSERLAGRQSYEQYF. The DNA of the CDR3 is TGTGCCAGCAGCTCGGAACGACTAGCAGGGCGCCAATCCTACGAGCAGTACTTC.

The V gene is TRBV5-6, the J gene TRBJ2-3, with 7 bases fitting TRBD1. Per germline, CDR1 SGHDT and CDR2 YYEEEE. The CDR3 spans 15 residues. V trimming: 1 base; J trimming: 5 bases; junction bases outside the gene matches: 7. The CDR3 reads CASSLLGQVGDTQYF. As DNA, the CDR3 is TGTGCCAGCAGCTTGCTTGGACAGGTGGGAGATACGCAGTATTTT.

This clone appeared once. V is TRBV19 and J is TRBJ2-1, with TRBD2 matching over 9 bases. Germline V gene lookup returns CDR1 LNHDA and CDR2 SQIVND (reference sequence). This CDR3 is 15 amino acids long. After removal of 3 bases from V and 3 bases from J, the junction contained 3 bases not matched to a gene. CDR3 coding DNA: TGTGCCAGTAGTATGACTAGCGGAATCTACAATGAGCAGTTCTTC. Translated, it gives CASSMTSGIYNEQFF. The full variable domain, its missing parts supplied by reference TRBV19 and TRBJ2-1, is DGGITQSPKYLFRKEGQNVTLSCEQNLNHDAMYWYRQDPGQGLRLIYYSQIVNDFQKGDIAEGYSVSREKKESFPLTVTSAQKNPTAFYLCASSMTSGIYNEQFFGPGTRLTVL.

The V gene is TRBV7-9, the J gene TRBJ2-1; perhaps TRBD2 as D (6 bases). V was shortened by 1 base and J by 9 bases, with 19 bases between the two germline ends. Germline CDR1 reads SEHNR; CDR2 reads FQNEAQ (reference sequence). The CDR3 sequence is 16 residues long. CDR3 region: CASSLGGGRERGEQFF. The DNA for the CDR3 is TGTGCCAGCAGCTTAGGGGGAGGTCGGGAGAGGGGTGAGCAGTTCTTC.

V gene TRBV6-5 combines with J gene TRBJ2-5; TRBD2 matches at 7 bases. The CDR3 runs 12 residues. Germline CDR1 reads MNHEY; CDR2 reads SVGAGI. V shed 8 bases, J shed 11 bases, and the junction held 11 bases outside the gene matches. The DNA of the CDR3 is TGTGCCAGCCAGATCCCTCGGGGGGAGCAGTACTTC. Translation: CASQIPRGEQYF.

The chain links TRBV4-3 to TRBJ2-4, with 9 bases aligning to TRBD1. Losses at the gene ends were 0 bases for V and 0 bases for J; bases not matched to a gene: 15. From germline, CDR1 is LGHNA and CDR2 YSLEER. The CDR3 has 21 amino acids. CDR3 coding DNA: TGCGCCAGCAGCCAAGATGGGGCAGGGACAGGGAGGAGGCTAGCCAAAAACATTCAGTACTTC. Translated, it gives CASSQDGAGTGRRLAKNIQYF.